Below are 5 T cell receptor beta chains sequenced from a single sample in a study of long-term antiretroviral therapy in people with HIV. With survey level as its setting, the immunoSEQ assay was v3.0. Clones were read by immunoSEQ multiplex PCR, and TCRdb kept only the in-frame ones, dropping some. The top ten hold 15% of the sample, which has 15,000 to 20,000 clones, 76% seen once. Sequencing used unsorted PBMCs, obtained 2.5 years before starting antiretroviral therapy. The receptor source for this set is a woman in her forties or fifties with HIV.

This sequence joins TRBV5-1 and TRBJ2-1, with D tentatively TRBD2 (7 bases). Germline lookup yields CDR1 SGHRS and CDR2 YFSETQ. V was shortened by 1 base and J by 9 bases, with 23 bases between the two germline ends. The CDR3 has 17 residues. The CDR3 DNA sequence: TGCGCCAGCAGCTTGTTCCAAGGGGGGGAGGCGACCAGTGAGCAGTTCTTC. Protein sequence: CASSLFQGGEATSEQFF.

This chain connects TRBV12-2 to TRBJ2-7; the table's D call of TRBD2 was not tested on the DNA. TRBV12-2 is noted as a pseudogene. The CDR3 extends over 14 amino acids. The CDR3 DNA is TGTGCAAGTCGCTTAGCTAGCGGAGGATACGAGCAGTACTTC. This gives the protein CASRLASGGYEQYF.

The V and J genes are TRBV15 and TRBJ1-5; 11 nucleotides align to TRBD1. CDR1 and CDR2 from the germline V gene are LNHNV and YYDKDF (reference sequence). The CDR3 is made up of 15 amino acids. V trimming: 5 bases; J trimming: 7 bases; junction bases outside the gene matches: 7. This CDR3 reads CATSGWTGGGQPQHF. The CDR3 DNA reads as TGTGCCACCAGCGGTTGGACAGGGGGCGGACAGCCCCAGCATTTT.

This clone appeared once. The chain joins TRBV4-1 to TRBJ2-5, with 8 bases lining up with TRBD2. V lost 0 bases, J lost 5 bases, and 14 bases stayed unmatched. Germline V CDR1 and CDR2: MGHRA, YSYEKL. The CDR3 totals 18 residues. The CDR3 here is CASSQDSWLAGNDETQYF. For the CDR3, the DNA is TGCGCCAGCAGCCAAGATAGTTGGTTAGCGGGGAATGACGAGACCCAGTACTTC.

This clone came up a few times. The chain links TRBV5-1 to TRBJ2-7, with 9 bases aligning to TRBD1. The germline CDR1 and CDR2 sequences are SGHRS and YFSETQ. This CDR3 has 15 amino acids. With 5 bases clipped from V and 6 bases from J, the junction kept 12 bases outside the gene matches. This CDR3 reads CASRAGPGQGIEQYV. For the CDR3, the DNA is TGCGCCAGCAGGGCAGGACCGGGACAGGGAATCGAGCAGTACGTC.